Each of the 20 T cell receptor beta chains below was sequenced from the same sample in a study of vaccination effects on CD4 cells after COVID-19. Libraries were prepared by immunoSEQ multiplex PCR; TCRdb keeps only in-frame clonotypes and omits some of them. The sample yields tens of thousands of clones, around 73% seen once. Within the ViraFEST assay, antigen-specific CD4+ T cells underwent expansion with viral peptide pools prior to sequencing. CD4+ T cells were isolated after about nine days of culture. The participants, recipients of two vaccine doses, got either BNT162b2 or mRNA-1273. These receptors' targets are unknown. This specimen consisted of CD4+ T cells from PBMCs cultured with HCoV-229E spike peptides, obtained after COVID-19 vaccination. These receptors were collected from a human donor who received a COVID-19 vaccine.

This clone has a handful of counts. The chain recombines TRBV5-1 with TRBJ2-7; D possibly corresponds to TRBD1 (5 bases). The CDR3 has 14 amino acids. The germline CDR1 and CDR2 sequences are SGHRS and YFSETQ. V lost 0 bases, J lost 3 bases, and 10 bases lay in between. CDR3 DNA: TGCGCCAGCAGCTTGGGAGGACAAAACTACGAGCAGTACGTC. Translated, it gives CASSLGGQNYEQYV.

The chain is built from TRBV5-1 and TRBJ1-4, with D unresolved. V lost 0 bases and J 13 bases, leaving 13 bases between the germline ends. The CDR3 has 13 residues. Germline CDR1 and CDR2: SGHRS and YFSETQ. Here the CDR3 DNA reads TGCGCCAGCAGCTTGGCGGGTTTGAGCGGACTGTTTTTT. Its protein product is CASSLAGLSGLFF.

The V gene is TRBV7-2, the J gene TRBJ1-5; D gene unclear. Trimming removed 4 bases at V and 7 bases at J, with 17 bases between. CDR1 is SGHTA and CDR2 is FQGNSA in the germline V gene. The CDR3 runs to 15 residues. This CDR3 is CASSSRSGEDQPQHF. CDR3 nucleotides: TGTGCCAGCAGCTCCCGGAGCGGGGAAGACCAGCCCCAGCATTTT.

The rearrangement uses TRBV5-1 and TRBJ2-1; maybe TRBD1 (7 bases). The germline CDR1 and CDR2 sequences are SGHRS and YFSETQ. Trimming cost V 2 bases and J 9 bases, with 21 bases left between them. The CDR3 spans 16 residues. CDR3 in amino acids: CASSLGGRQGNTEQFF. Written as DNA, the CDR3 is TGCGCCAGCAGCTTAGGGGGGAGACAGGGCAATACTGAGCAGTTCTTC.

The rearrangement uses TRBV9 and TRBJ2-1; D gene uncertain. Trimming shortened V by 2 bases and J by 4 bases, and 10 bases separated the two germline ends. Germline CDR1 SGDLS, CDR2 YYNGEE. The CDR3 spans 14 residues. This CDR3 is CASSVSSMYNEQFF. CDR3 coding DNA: TGTGCCAGCAGCGTGAGTAGCATGTACAATGAGCAGTTCTTC.

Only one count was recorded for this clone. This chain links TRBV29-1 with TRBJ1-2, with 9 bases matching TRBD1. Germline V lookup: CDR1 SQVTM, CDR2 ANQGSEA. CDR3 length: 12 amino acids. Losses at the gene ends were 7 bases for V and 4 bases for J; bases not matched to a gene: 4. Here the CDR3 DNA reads TGCAGCGGGGGACAGGGTGGCTATGGCTACACCTTC. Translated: CSGGQGGYGYTF.

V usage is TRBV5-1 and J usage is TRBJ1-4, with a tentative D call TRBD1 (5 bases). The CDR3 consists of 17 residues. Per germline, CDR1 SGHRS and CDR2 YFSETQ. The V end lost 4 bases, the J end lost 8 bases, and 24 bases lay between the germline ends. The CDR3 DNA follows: TGCGCCAGCAGCGACGAGGGACTCTCGGGAGGTTGGGAAAAACTGTTTTTT. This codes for CASSDEGLSGGWEKLFF.

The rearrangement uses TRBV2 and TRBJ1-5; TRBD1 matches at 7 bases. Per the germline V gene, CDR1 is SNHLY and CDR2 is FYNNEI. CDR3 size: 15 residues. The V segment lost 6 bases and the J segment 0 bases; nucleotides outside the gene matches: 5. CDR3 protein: CASSLDRASNQPQHF. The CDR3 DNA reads TGTGCCAGCAGCCTCGACAGGGCTAGCAATCAGCCCCAGCATTTT.

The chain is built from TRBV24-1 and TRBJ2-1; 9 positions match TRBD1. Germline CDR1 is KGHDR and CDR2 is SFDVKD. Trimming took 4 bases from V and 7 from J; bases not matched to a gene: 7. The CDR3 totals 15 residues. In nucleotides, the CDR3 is TGTGCCACCAGTGAGGCGGGACAGGGTAGGAATGAGCAGTTCTTC. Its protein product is CATSEAGQGRNEQFF.

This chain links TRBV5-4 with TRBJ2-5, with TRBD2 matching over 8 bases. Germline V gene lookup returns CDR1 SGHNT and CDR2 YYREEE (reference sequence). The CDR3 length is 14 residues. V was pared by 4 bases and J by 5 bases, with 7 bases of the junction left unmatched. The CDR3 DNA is TGTGCCAGCAGCACCGGGGGGGCTGAGGAGACCCAGTACTTC. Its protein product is CASSTGGAEETQYF.

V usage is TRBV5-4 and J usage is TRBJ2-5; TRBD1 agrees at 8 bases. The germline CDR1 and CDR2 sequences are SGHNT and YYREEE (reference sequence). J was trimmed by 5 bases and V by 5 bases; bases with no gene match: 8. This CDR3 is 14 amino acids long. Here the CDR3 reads CASSSGGVGETQYF. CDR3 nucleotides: TGTGCCAGCAGTTCAGGGGGCGTGGGGGAGACCCAGTACTTC.

CDR3 sequence: CASSLAFNTEAFF. The CDR3 bases are TGCGCCAGCAGCTTGGCCTTTAACACTGAAGCTTTCTTT. V gene TRBV5-1 combines with J gene TRBJ1-1, with no clear D. Germline V gene lookup returns CDR1 SGHRS and CDR2 YFSETQ. The CDR3 is 13 amino acids. Trimming shortened V by 0 bases and J by 2 bases, and 5 bases separated the two germline ends.

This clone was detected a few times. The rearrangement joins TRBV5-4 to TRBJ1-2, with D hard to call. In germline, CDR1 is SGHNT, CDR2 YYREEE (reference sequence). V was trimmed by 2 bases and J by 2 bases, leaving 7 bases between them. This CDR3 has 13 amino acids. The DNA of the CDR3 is TGTGCCAGCAGCTTTGGCCCAAACTATGGCTACACCTTC. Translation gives CASSFGPNYGYTF.

CDR3 in DNA: TGCGCCAGCAACGGGAGTGGGGCAGAAGAGACCCAGTACTTC. This encodes CASNGSGAEETQYF. This chain connects TRBV10-1 to TRBJ2-5; possible D gene TRBD2, 6 bases. Germline CDR1 reads WNHNN; CDR2 reads SYGVQD (reference sequence). The CDR3 consists of 14 residues. V lost 7 bases to trimming and J lost 3 bases, with 15 bases between them.

Here the CDR3 DNA reads TGTGCCAGCTCGGGGGGGCTCCAAGAGACCCAGTACTTC. Amino acid sequence: CASSGGLQETQYF. The V and J genes are TRBV18 and TRBJ2-5, with a possible D match to TRBD2 (7 bases). The germline V and J ends were trimmed by 6 bases and 1 base, with 9 bases remaining between them. The CDR3 runs 13 residues. CDR1 is KGHSH and CDR2 is LQKENI in the germline V gene.

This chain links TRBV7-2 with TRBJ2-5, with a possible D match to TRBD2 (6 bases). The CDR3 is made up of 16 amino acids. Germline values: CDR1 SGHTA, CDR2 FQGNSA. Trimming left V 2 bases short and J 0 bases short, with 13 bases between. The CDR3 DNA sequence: TGTGCCAGCAGCTTACTGCGGGGCAAGTACCAAGAGACCCAGTACTTC. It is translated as CASSLLRGKYQETQYF. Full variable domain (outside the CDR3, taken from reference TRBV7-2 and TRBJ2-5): GAGVSQSPSNKVTEKGKDVELRCDPISGHTALYWYRQSLGQGLEFLIYFQGNSAPDKSGLPSDRFSAERTGGSVSTLTIQRTQQEDSAVYLCASSLLRGKYQETQYFGPGTRLLVL.

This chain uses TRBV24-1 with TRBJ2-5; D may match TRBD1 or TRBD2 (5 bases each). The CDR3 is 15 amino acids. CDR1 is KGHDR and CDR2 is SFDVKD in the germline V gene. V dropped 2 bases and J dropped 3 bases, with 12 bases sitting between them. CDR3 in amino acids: CATSDYLRGKETQYF. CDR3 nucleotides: TGTGCCACCAGTGATTATCTTCGGGGCAAAGAGACCCAGTACTTC.

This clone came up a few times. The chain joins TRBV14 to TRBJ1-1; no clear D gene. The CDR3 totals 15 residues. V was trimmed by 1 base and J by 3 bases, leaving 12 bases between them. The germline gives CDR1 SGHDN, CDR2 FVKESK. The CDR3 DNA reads TGTGCCAGCAGCCAAGTGGAGGGATTCGACACTGAAGCTTTCTTT. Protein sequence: CASSQVEGFDTEAFF.

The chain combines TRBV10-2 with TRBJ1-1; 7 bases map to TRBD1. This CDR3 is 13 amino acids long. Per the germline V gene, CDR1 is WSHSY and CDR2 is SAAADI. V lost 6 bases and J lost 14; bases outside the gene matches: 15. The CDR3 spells CASSRIPGTVAFF. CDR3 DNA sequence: TGCGCCAGCAGCAGGATCCCCGGGACAGTCGCCTTCTTT.

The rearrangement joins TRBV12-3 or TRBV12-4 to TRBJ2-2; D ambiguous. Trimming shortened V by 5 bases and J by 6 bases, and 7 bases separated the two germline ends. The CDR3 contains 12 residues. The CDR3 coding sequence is TGTGCCAGCAGTCAGCCCCCCGGGGAGCTGTTTTTT. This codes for CASSQPPGELFF.